This is a list of T cell receptor beta chains from one sample in a study of blood T cell repertoires in COVID-19. Using immunoSEQ multiplex PCR, the repertoire was profiled, and TCRdb retains in-frame clones only, with some absent. The repertoire holds 200,000 to 250,000 clones, with 86% as singletons. The sample was PBMCs or T cells enriched from blood (not recorded which). The receptor set was obtained from a woman between 40 and 50 years old with acute COVID-19. Each CDR3 is given with its conserved first and last residue. The D gene is left open where the match is weak. Clone size is shown for a subset of rows, as once, few, many or a class of expanded clone.

j_call d_call v_call clone_size cdr3_aa cdr3_nt
TRBJ1-3 NA TRBV7-6 few CASSLAGIRGVGGNTIYF TGTGCCAGCAGCTTAGCGGGAATAAGGGGTGTAGGCGGAAACACCATATATTTT
TRBJ1-6 NA TRBV15 few CATSKRTAFNSPLHF TGTGCCACCAGCAAGCGGACAGCCTTTAATTCACCCCTCCACTTT
TRBJ1-2 NA TRBV5-8 NA CASSLGGNRDGYTF TGTGCCAGCAGCTTGGGGGGGAACAGGGATGGCTACACCTTC
TRBJ2-5 NA TRBV7-3 NA CASSLTGTSTVETQYF TGTGCCAGCAGCTTAACGGGCACCTCTACCGTGGAGACCCAGTACTTC
TRBJ2-3 NA TRBV21-1 once CASSNSLLAGFRADTQYF TGTGCCAGCAGCAATTCCCTGTTGGCAGGGTTTAGGGCAGATACGCAGTATTTT
TRBJ2-5 NA TRBV7-8 NA CASSLQVVQETQYF TGTGCCAGCAGCTTACAAGTAGTCCAAGAGACCCAGTACTTC
TRBJ2-3 TRBD2 TRBV10-3 NA CAIRWTSGAGLDTQYF TGTGCCATCAGATGGACTAGCGGGGCGGGTTTAGATACGCAGTATTTT
TRBJ1-2 NA TRBV7-2 NA CASSLIVGDGYTF TGTGCCAGCAGCTTAATCGTAGGGGATGGCTACACCTTC
TRBJ1-1 NA TRBV5-1 NA CASSLTPGGTEAFF TGCGCCAGCAGCTTGACTCCGGGGGGGACTGAAGCTTTCTTT
TRBJ2-2 TRBD1 TRBV27 NA CASSHGTVTGELFF TGTGCCAGCAGCCACGGGACAGTCACCGGGGAGCTGTTTTTT
TRBJ1-5 NA TRBV27 NA CASSSYDRLSNQPQHF TGTGCCAGCAGTTCATACGACAGGCTAAGCAATCAGCCCCAGCATTTT
TRBJ1-5 TRBD1 TRBV6-1 NA CASSESTGGWQPQHF TGTGCCAGCAGTGAATCGACAGGGGGATGGCAGCCCCAGCATTTT
TRBJ1-2 TRBD1 TRBV14 NA CASSQVSGTGYNGYTF TGTGCCAGCAGCCAAGTCTCCGGGACAGGGTATAATGGCTACACCTTC
TRBJ1-1 NA TRBV29-1 NA CSVEDRRQDHTEAFF TGCAGCGTTGAAGATCGACGACAGGACCACACTGAAGCTTTCTTT
TRBJ1-1 NA TRBV13 NA CASSETSTGLESFF TGTGCCAGCAGCGAGACCAGCACAGGGCTTGAATCTTTCTTT
TRBJ1-4 TRBD1 TRBV19 NA CASTNQDRGTNEKLFF TGTGCCAGTACTAACCAAGACAGGGGCACTAATGAAAAACTGTTTTTT
TRBJ1-1 NA TRBV7-9 NA CASSLNPDRYEAFF TGTGCCAGCAGCTTAAATCCTGACAGATATGAAGCTTTCTTT
TRBJ1-1 NA TRBV6-6 NA CASSYSGGFGDTEAFF TGTGCCAGCAGTTACTCCGGAGGGTTTGGGGACACTGAAGCTTTCTTT
TRBJ1-1 NA TRBV5-5 NA CASSLDWGGPVSLEAFF TGTGCCAGCAGCTTGGATTGGGGGGGCCCGGTTAGTCTTGAAGCTTTCTTT
TRBJ1-1 TRBD1 TRBV28 NA CASSPRTGRNTEAFF TGTGCCAGCAGCCCACGGACAGGGCGAAACACTGAAGCTTTCTTT
TRBJ1-6 TRBD1 TRBV14 NA CASSQAGTGNSPLHF TGTGCCAGCAGCCAAGCGGGGACAGGGAATTCACCCCTCCACTTT
TRBJ1-1 NA TRBV9 NA CASSVDHPGLNTEAFF TGTGCCAGCAGCGTAGATCACCCAGGGTTGAACACTGAAGCTTTCTTT
TRBJ1-2 NA TRBV13 once CASSGRGGYGYTF TGTGCCAGCAGCGGGAGAGGGGGCTATGGCTACACCTTC
TRBJ1-2 TRBD1 TRBV7-3 NA CASSLTGGKDYGYTF TGTGCCAGCAGCTTAACAGGGGGCAAGGACTATGGCTACACCTTC
TRBJ1-2 NA TRBV19 NA CASSTTGTYGYTF TGTGCCAGTAGTACCACCGGGACTTATGGCTACACCTTC
TRBJ2-7 TRBD1 TRBV18 NA CASSPLAGTGGYEQYF TGTGCCAGCTCACCGCTGGCCGGGACAGGGGGCTACGAGCAGTACTTC
TRBJ1-1 NA TRBV11-3 NA CASSLIAGSTEAFF TGTGCCAGCAGCTTAATTGCGGGGAGCACTGAAGCTTTCTTT